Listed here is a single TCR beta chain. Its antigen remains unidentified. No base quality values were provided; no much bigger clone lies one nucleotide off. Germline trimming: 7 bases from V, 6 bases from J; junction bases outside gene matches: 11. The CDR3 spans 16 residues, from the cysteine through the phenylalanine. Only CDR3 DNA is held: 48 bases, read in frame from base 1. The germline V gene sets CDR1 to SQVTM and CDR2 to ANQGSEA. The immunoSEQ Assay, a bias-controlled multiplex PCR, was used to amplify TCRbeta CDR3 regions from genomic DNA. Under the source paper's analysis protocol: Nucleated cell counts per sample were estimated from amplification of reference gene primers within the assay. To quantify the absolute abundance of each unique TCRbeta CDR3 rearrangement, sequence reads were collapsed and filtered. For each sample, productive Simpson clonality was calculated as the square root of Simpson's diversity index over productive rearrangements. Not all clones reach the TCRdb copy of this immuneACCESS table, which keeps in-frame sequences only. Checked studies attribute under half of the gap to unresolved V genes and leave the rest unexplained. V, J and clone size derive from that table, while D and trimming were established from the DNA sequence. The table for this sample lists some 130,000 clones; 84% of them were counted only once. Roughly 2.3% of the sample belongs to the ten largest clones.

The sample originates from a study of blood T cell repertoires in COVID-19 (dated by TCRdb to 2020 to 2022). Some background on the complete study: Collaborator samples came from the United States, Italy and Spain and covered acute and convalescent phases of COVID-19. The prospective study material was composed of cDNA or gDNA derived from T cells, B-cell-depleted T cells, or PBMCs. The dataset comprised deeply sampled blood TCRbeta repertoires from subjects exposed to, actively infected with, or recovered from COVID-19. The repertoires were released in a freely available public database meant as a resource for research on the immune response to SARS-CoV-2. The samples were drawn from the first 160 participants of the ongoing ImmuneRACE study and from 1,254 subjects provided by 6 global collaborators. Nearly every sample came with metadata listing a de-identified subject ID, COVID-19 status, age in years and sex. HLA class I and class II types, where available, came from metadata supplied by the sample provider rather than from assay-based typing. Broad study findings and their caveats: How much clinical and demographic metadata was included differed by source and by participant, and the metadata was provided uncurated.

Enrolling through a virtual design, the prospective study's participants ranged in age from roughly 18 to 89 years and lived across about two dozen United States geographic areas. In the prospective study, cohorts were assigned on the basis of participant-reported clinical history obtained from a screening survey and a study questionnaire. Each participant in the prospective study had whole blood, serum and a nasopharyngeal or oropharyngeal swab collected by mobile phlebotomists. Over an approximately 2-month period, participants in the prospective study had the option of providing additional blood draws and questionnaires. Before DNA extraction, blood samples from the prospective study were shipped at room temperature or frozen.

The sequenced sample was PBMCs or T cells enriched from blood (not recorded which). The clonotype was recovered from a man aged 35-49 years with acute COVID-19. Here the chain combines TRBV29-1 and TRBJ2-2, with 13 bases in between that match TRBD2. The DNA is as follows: TGCAGCGGTTTACTAGCGGGGGGGCGAAACGCCGGGGAGCTGTTTTTT. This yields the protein CSGLLAGGRNAGELFF.